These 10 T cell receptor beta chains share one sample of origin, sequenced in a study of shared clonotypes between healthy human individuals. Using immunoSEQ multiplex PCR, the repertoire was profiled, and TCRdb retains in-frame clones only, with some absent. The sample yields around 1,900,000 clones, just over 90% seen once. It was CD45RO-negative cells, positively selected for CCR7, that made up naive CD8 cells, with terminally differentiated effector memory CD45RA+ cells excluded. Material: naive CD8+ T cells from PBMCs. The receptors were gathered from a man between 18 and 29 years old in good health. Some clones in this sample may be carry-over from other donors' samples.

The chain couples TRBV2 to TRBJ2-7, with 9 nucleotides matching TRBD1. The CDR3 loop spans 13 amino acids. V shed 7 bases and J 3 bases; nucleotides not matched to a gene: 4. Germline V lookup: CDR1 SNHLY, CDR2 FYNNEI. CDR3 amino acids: CASTSGQGYEQYF. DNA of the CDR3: TGTGCCAGCACCTCGGGACAGGGCTACGAGCAGTACTTC.

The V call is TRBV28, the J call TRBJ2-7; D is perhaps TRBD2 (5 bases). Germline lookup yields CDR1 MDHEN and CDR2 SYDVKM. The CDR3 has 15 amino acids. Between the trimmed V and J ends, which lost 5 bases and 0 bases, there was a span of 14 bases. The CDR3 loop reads CASSLGISDSYEQYF. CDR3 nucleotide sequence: TGTGCCAGCAGTCTTGGAATTAGCGACTCCTACGAGCAGTACTTC. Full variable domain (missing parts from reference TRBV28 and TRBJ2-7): DVKVTQSSRYLVKRTGEKVFLECVQDMDHENMFWYRQDPGLGLRLIYFSYDVKMKEKGDIPEGYSVSREKKERFSLILESASTNQTSMYLCASSLGISDSYEQYFGPGTRLTVT.

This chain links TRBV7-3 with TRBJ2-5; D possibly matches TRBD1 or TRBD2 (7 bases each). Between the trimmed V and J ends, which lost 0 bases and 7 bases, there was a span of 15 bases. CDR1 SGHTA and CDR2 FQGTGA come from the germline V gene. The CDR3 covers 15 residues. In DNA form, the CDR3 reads TGTGCCAGCAGCTTAACGGGAGGGGGCCTTGGGACCCAGTACTTC. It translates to CASSLTGGGLGTQYF.

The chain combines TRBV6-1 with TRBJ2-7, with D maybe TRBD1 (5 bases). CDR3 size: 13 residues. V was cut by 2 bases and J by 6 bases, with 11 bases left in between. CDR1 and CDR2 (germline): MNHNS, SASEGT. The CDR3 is CASSELRGAEQYF. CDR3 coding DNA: TGTGCCAGCAGTGAACTTCGTGGGGCCGAGCAGTACTTC.

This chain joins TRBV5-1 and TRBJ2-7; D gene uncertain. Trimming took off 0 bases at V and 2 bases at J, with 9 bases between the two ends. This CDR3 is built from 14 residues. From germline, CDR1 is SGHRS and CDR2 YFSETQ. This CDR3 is CASSLDSRTYEQYF. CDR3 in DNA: TGCGCCAGCAGCTTGGACAGCCGAACCTACGAGCAGTACTTC. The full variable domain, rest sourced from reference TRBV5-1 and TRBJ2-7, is KAGVTQTPRYLIKTRGQQVTLSCSPISGHRSVSWYQQTPGQGLQFLFEYFSETQRNKGNFPGRFSGRQFSNSRSEMNVSTLELGDSALYLCASSLDSRTYEQYFGPGTRLTVT.

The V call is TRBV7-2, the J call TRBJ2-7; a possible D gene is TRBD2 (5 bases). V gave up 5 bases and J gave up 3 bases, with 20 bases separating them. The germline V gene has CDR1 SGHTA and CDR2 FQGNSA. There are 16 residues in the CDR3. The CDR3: CASSQGLRPSNYEQYF. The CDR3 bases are TGTGCCAGCAGCCAAGGACTTAGACCCTCCAACTACGAGCAGTACTTC.

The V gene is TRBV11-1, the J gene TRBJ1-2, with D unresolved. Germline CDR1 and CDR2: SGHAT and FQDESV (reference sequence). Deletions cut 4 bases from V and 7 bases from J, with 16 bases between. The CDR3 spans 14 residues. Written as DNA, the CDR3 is TGTGCCAGCAGCTCCCGGGCCTCCCCGGGTGGCTACACCTTC. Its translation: CASSSRASPGGYTF.

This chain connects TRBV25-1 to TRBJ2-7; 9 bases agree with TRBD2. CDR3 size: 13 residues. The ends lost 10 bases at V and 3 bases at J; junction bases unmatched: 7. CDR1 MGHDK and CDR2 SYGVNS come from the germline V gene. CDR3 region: CATETSGLYEQYF. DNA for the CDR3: TGTGCCACTGAGACTAGCGGACTCTACGAGCAGTACTTC.

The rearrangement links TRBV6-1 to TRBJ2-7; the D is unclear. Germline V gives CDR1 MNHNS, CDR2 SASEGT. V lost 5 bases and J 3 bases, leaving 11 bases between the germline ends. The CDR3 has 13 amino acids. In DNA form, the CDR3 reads TGTGCCAGCAGTCCTAGGACCAGCTACGAGCAGTACTTC. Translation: CASSPRTSYEQYF.

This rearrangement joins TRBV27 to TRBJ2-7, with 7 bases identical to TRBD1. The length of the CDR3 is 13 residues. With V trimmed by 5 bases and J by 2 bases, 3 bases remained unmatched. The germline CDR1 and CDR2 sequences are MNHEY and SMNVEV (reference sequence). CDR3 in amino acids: CASSADRPYEQYF. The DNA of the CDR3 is TGTGCCAGCAGTGCGGACAGGCCCTACGAGCAGTACTTC.